The 5 T cell receptor beta chains reported below all come from one sample, sequenced in a study of blood T cell repertoires in COVID-19 (dated by TCRdb to 2020 to 2022). Libraries were made using the immunoSEQ multiplex PCR assay. Sourced from immuneACCESS, this table was stored by TCRdb with only in-frame sequences that have V and J called. A share of the clones is absent; for the studies checked, an unresolved V gene accounts for under half, and the remainder has no known explanation. The sample table holds about 220,000 clones, of which 82% were seen once. The ten largest account for over 7% of the sample. Sample: peripheral blood. These TCRs come from a woman aged 80 or over with COVID-19, enrolled during active disease.

V and J are TRBV7-9 and TRBJ2-3; no definite D call. Germline V gene lookup returns CDR1 SEHNR and CDR2 FQNEAQ (reference sequence). This CDR3 contains 13 residues. The ends were cut back, 4 bases at V and 6 bases at J, with 11 bases in the middle. CDR3 residues: CASSSDRADTQYF. Here the CDR3 DNA reads TGTGCCAGCAGCTCAGACCGAGCGGATACGCAGTATTTT.

This chain links TRBV18 with TRBJ1-2; D is ambiguous. Germline V lookup: CDR1 KGHSH, CDR2 LQKENI. This CDR3 spans 16 amino acids. Trimming cost V 3 bases and J 8 bases, with 22 bases left between them. In DNA form, the CDR3 reads TGTGCCAGCTCACCCGTCACGAGGGAAGCTCCGGGAGGCTACACCTTC. As protein: CASSPVTREAPGGYTF.

V usage is TRBV19 and J usage is TRBJ2-3; D not resolved. CDR3 length: 14 amino acids. Trimming removed 1 base at V and 2 bases at J, with 7 bases between. Germline V gene sequence: CDR1 LNHDA, CDR2 SQIVND (reference sequence). The CDR3 DNA reads TGTGCCAGTAGTATAGCCCAACTCACAGATACGCAGTATTTT. As protein: CASSIAQLTDTQYF.

The chain couples TRBV9 to TRBJ2-4, with D perhaps TRBD2 (6 bases). Trimming stripped 6 bases from V and 2 bases from J, with 27 bases between. Germline CDR1 reads SGDLS; CDR2 reads YYNGEE. The CDR3 is made up of 19 amino acids. The CDR3 DNA sequence: TGTGCCAGCAATGCCACCGGGAGTCGGAGGGTATGGCCCAAAAACATTCAGTACTTC. Translation gives CASNATGSRRVWPKNIQYF.

The chain is built from TRBV7-2 and TRBJ2-7; tentative D call: TRBD2 (5 bases). Trimming took 5 bases from V and 6 from J, leaving 20 bases between them. Germline V CDR1 and CDR2: SGHTA, FQGNSA. The CDR3 loop spans 15 amino acids. CDR3 nucleotide sequence: TGTGCCAGCAGCCAGGCGAGGCAGAGGGCTCGCGAGCAGTACTTC. It codes for CASSQARQRAREQYF. The whole variable domain, filled in from reference TRBV7-2 and TRBJ2-7, reads GAGVSQSPSNKVTEKGKDVELRCDPISGHTALYWYRQSLGQGLEFLIYFQGNSAPDKSGLPSDRFSAERTGGSVSTLTIQRTQQEDSAVYLCASSQARQRAREQYFGPGTRLTVT.